The 24 T cell receptor beta chains below all came from one sample that was sequenced in a study of CD8 T cells in ankylosing spondylitis. TCRdb reprocessed the 5' RACE reads via MiXCR and lists one record per CDR3 protein. The top ten clones hold 3.5% of a sample with hundreds of thousands of distinct CDR3 sequences, less than 25% of them seen once. The sample was blood, either unsorted or a sorted T cell fraction (not recorded which). All receptors come from a female donor with ankylosing spondylitis or in good health (not recorded which).

The table lists this clonotype with many counts. The genes are TRBV20-1 and TRBJ2-7; D uncertain. The CDR3 loop spans 13 amino acids. The germline V and J ends were trimmed by 0 bases and 3 bases, with 9 bases remaining between them. CDR1 DFQATT and CDR2 SNEGSKA come from the germline V gene (reference sequence). CDR3: CSARDSDNYEQYF. As DNA, the CDR3 is TGCAGTGCTAGAGACTCAGATAACTACGAGCAGTACTTC.

The chain combines TRBV15 with TRBJ2-2, with D maybe TRBD2 (6 bases). This CDR3 is built from 17 residues. Deletions cut 0 bases from V and 7 bases from J, with 18 bases between. The germline gives CDR1 LNHNV, CDR2 YYDKDF (reference sequence). This chain's CDR3 is CATSRDRWRDLSGELFF. In DNA, the CDR3 is TGTGCCACCAGCAGAGATAGGTGGCGGGACTTGAGCGGGGAGCTGTTTTTT.

This chain uses TRBV19 with TRBJ2-3, with D uncertain. The CDR3 is 14 residues long. V lost 5 bases to trimming and J lost 7 bases, with 16 bases between them. Germline assignment: CDR1 LNHDA and CDR2 SQIVND (reference sequence). The CDR3 nucleotides are TGTGCCAGTAGTCCAGACGAGGTCCGAAATACGCAGTATTTT. Protein sequence: CASSPDEVRNTQYF.

This chain connects TRBV20-1 to TRBJ2-3; D is perhaps TRBD2 (5 bases). Germline CDR1 DFQATT, CDR2 SNEGSKA (reference sequence). The length of the CDR3 is 13 residues. Trimming pared 4 bases from V and 0 bases from J, leaving 8 bases between. CDR3 DNA sequence: TGCAGTGCTACGGGATGGAGCACAGATACGCAGTATTTT. This encodes CSATGWSTDTQYF.

This clonotype was detected ten times or more. CDR3 nucleotide sequence: TGCAGCGTTACAGGGGGCGTGGAGACCCAGTACTTC. Its translation: CSVTGGVETQYF. This sequence joins TRBV29-1 and TRBJ2-5, with 9 positions matching TRBD1. The CDR3 is 12 amino acids. J gave up 5 bases and V 5 bases, and 3 bases lay outside the gene matches. Germline CDR1 reads SQVTM; CDR2 reads ANQGSEA.

J is TRBJ1-3 and V is TRBV29-1, with D possibly TRBD1 on 6 matching bases. The CDR3 spans 15 residues. Trimming left V 0 bases short and J 4 bases short, with 13 bases between. CDR1 is SQVTM and CDR2 is ANQGSEA in the germline V gene. For the CDR3, the DNA is TGCAGCGTTGAAGACAGGGGCACACTCGGAAACACCATATATTTT. It codes for CSVEDRGTLGNTIYF.

This clonotype was seen only a few times. The chain couples TRBV9 to TRBJ2-7, with D uncertain. The ends were cut back, 0 bases at V and 2 bases at J, with 9 bases in the middle. Per the germline V gene, CDR1 is SGDLS and CDR2 is YYNGEE. CDR3 length: 14 residues. CDR3 protein: CASSVALATYEQYF. The CDR3 DNA reads as TGTGCCAGCAGCGTAGCTCTGGCCACCTACGAGCAGTACTTC.

This clonotype was counted a few times. This chain links TRBV10-1 with TRBJ2-5, with D possibly called TRBD1 or TRBD2 (5 bases each). V shed 6 bases and J shed 1 base, with 12 bases lying between them. The CDR3 totals 14 residues. The germline gives CDR1 WNHNN, CDR2 SYGVQD (reference sequence). The CDR3 bases are TGCGCCAGCAGCGCCCCGGGACGCCAAGAGACCCAGTACTTC. Its protein product is CASSAPGRQETQYF.

This clonotype was detected only a few times. The chain uses TRBV27 and TRBJ1-2; TRBD1 agrees at 9 bases. This CDR3 contains 12 residues. Trimming took 5 bases from V and 6 from J; bases not matched to a gene: 1. Germline assignment: CDR1 MNHEY and CDR2 SMNVEV (reference sequence). In nucleotides, the CDR3 is TGTGCCAGCAGTAACAGGGGGCATGGCTACACCTTC. This encodes CASSNRGHGYTF.

This clonotype was detected only a few times. This sequence joins TRBV20-1 and TRBJ2-1, with 12 nucleotides matching TRBD2. There are 14 residues in the CDR3. Germline trimming cut 6 bases from V and 4 bases from J; bases unmatched to any gene: 4. Per germline, CDR1 DFQATT and CDR2 SNEGSKA (reference sequence). CDR3 nucleotide sequence: TGCAGTGCCCAAGGACTAGCGGGATACAATGAGCAGTTCTTC. It translates to CSAQGLAGYNEQFF.

The CDR3 loop is CASRPVTSGSSYNEQFF. CDR3 nucleotide sequence: TGTGCCAGCAGACCTGTGACTAGCGGGAGCTCCTACAATGAGCAGTTCTTC. The chain combines TRBV6-2 or TRBV6-3 with TRBJ2-1; 12 bases are a match to TRBD2. The CDR3 spans 17 residues. Germline V CDR1 and CDR2: MNHEY, SVGEGT. The trim removed 6 bases at V and 0 bases at J, leaving 6 bases unmatched.

This clonotype has just a few counts. The chain links TRBV7-6 to TRBJ2-3; tentative D call: TRBD2 (6 bases). Germline V gene sequence: CDR1 SGHVS, CDR2 FNYEAQ. V shed 8 bases and J shed 4 bases, with 7 bases lying between them. CDR3 length equals 11 residues. CDR3 nucleotide sequence: TGTGCCAGCGGGACTGCAGATACGCAGTATTTT. It encodes CASGTADTQYF.

The chain employs TRBV19 and TRBJ1-2; D remains unclear. Germline V lookup: CDR1 LNHDA, CDR2 SQIVND (reference sequence). Trimming removed 5 bases from V and 4 bases from J, with 17 bases in between. There are 15 residues in the CDR3. The chain's CDR3 is CASSLNVQPPYGYTF. The DNA for the CDR3 is TGTGCCAGTAGTCTAAACGTGCAACCACCCTATGGCTACACCTTC.

This clonotype was picked up many times. The chain has TRBV12-3 or TRBV12-4 and TRBJ1-1; perhaps TRBD1 as D (5 bases). The CDR3 has 12 amino acids. Trimming took off 1 base at V and 8 bases at J, with 8 bases between the two ends. The CDR3 loop reads CASSLGQGEAFF. The DNA of the CDR3 is TGTGCCAGCAGTTTAGGGCAGGGCGAAGCTTTCTTT.

This clonotype has more than one count but fewer than ten. The rearrangement uses TRBV4-3 and TRBJ2-3; TRBD2 agrees at 12 bases. Trimming at V came to 3 bases and at J to 5 bases, leaving 9 bases not matched to a gene. The V gene's germline CDR1 is LGHNA and CDR2 YSLEER. The CDR3 runs 17 residues. The CDR3 sequence is CASSQTGLAGRGDTQYF. The CDR3 DNA reads as TGCGCCAGCAGCCAGACGGGACTAGCGGGCCGGGGAGATACGCAGTATTTT.

This sequence joins TRBV9 and TRBJ2-1; D gene unclear. Germline V gene data show CDR1 as SGDLS and CDR2 as YYNGEE. V was trimmed by 3 bases and J by 3 bases, leaving 10 bases between them. The CDR3 contains 14 residues. CDR3 coding DNA: TGTGCCAGCAGCGATCCGACCCGCTACAATGAGCAGTTCTTC. Translating gives CASSDPTRYNEQFF. Together with reference TRBV9 and TRBJ2-1, the CDR3 gives the full variable domain: DSGVTQTPKHLITATGQRVTLRCSPRSGDLSVYWYQQSLDQGLQFLIQYYNGEERAKGNILERFSAQQFPDLHSELNLSSLELGDSALYFCASSDPTRYNEQFFGPGTRLTVL.

The V gene is TRBV7-6, the J gene TRBJ2-5, with D unclear. Trimming stripped 1 base from V and 5 bases from J, with 8 bases between. CDR3 length equals 13 residues. Germline lookup yields CDR1 SGHVS and CDR2 FNYEAQ. CDR3 in DNA: TGTGCCAGCAGCTTAGGATGGGCCGAGACCCAGTACTTC. Translating gives CASSLGWAETQYF. Full variable domain (outside the CDR3, taken from reference TRBV7-6 and TRBJ2-5): GAGVSQSPRYKVTKRGQDVALRCDPISGHVSLYWYRQALGQGPEFLTYFNYEAQQDKSGLPNDRFSAERPEGSISTLTIQRTEQRDSAMYRCASSLGWAETQYFGPGTRLLVL.

This chain connects TRBV20-1 to TRBJ1-4, with a weak D call TRBD1 (5 bases). The CDR3 covers 15 residues. V was shortened by 1 base and J by 4 bases, with 13 bases between the two germline ends. CDR1 is DFQATT and CDR2 is SNEGSKA in the germline V gene (reference sequence). In DNA, the CDR3 is TGCAGTGCTAGAGCTACGGGGACGGGTAATGAAAAACTGTTTTTT. Protein: CSARATGTGNEKLFF.

The J gene is TRBJ2-5, the V gene TRBV7-2, with 11 bases lining up with TRBD2. CDR1 is SGHTA and CDR2 is FQGNSA in the germline V gene. This CDR3 contains 14 residues. With 2 bases clipped from V and 7 bases from J, the junction kept 3 bases outside the gene matches. The CDR3: CASSLILAGGTQYF. The DNA of the CDR3 is TGTGCCAGCAGCTTAATTCTAGCGGGAGGGACCCAGTACTTC.

This clonotype was counted a few times. The chain couples TRBV20-1 to TRBJ2-3; D is unclear. CDR1 is DFQATT, CDR2 SNEGSKA, per germline (reference sequence). V lost 6 bases to trimming and J lost 2 bases, with 6 bases between them. The CDR3 consists of 11 residues. The CDR3 nucleotides read TGCAGTGCAGCGTTCACAGATACGCAGTATTTT. It is translated as CSAAFTDTQYF.

The sample holds many counts of this clonotype. The chain is built from TRBV20-1 and TRBJ2-1, with unresolved D. The V end lost 3 bases, the J end lost 1 base, and 7 bases lay between the germline ends. This CDR3 contains 13 residues. Germline V gene data show CDR1 as DFQATT and CDR2 as SNEGSKA (reference sequence). The CDR3: CSASLGSYNEQFF. The CDR3 coding sequence is TGCAGTGCTAGTCTCGGATCCTACAATGAGCAGTTCTTC.

The chain carries TRBV5-1 and TRBJ2-1; 7 nucleotides align to TRBD1. J was trimmed by 3 bases and V by 3 bases; bases with no gene match: 9. The V gene's germline CDR1 is SGHRS and CDR2 YFSETQ. The length of the CDR3 is 16 residues. CDR3 loop: CASSSTGTANYNEQFF. CDR3 nucleotides: TGCGCCAGCAGCTCGACCGGGACAGCGAACTACAATGAGCAGTTCTTC.

In this sample, this clonotype turned up many times. The chain couples TRBV29-1 to TRBJ2-7; D could derive from TRBD1 or TRBD2 (7 bases each). Germline values: CDR1 SQVTM, CDR2 ANQGSEA. The CDR3 is 19 residues long. V lost 6 bases, J lost 3 bases, and 33 bases lay in between. CDR3 sequence: CSVAGLTGVGAGTRYEQYF. In DNA, the CDR3 is TGCAGCGTAGCCGGACTTACAGGGGTGGGAGCGGGAACTCGCTACGAGCAGTACTTC.

The chain links TRBV11-2 to TRBJ2-2; D is possibly TRBD2 (6 bases). The V gene's germline CDR1 is SGHAT and CDR2 FQNNGV. Trimming took 3 bases from V and 4 from J, leaving 9 bases between them. The CDR3 sequence is 14 residues long. CDR3 region: CASSFVAVTGELFF. The DNA of the CDR3 is TGTGCCAGCAGCTTCGTAGCGGTCACCGGGGAGCTGTTTTTT.